The text below deals with one T cell receptor beta chain. This record belongs to a study of blood T cell repertoires in COVID-19. Study information: Samples came from the United States, Italy and Spain, spanning acute and convalescent COVID-19.

In the study's own analysis: Estimates of nucleated cell counts were drawn from the amplification of reference gene primers. TCRdb's table, derived via immunoSEQ multiplex PCR, lists solely in-frame clones and lacks some. That table furnishes V, J and clone size, whereas the DNA furnished D and trimming. The sample contains about 66,000 clones, roughly nine tenths of which appear only once. The sample taken for sequencing was peripheral blood. This TCR derives from a human donor in a cohort sampled during active COVID-19.

The CDR3 here is CASSLDRTNTGELFF. CDR3 nucleotide sequence: TGCGCCAGCAGCCTGGACAGGACGAACACCGGGGAGCTGTTTTTT. The chain is built from TRBV5-1 and TRBJ2-2; 7 bases line up with TRBD1. There are 15 residues in the CDR3. V lost 4 bases to trimming and J lost 0 bases; unmatched junction nucleotides: 3. Germline V lookup: CDR1 SGHRS, CDR2 YFSETQ.